The present entry profiles one T cell receptor beta chain with its context. What it recognizes is unknown. Germline V lookup: CDR1 SGHKS, CDR2 YYEKEE (reference sequence). The CDR3 loop spans 14 amino acids. Unmatched junction bases numbered 3, after V lost 0 bases and J lost 8 bases. These data originate in a study of chemoradiotherapy in HPV16-positive cancers. Study results and limitations: Functional assays defining HPV-specific T cells used only a couple of HPV16-positive patients. Better recurrence-free survival went with HPV-responsive T-cell expansion in HPV16-positive patients. During treatment, candidate HPV-specific clones and E7-related motifs expanded in tumor.

Generated by immunoSEQ multiplex PCR, the TCRdb table keeps only in-frame clones and is missing some. The sample has about 9,500 clones; roughly 78% are singletons. This chain uses TRBV5-5 with TRBJ1-2; 11 bases map to TRBD1. Sampling was done from a patient who underwent chemoradiotherapy. The origin of this receptor is a human donor with HPV-associated anogenital cancer. This chain's CDR3 is CASSLAGDRGGYTF. Written as DNA, the CDR3 is TGTGCCAGCAGCTTGGCCGGGGACAGGGGGGGCTACACCTTC.